This T cell receptor (beta chain) was found in a study of Graves' ophthalmopathy and Graves' hyperthyroidism. The V gene's germline CDR1 is SGHKS and CDR2 YYEKEE (reference sequence). The CDR3 sequence is 15 residues long. Using RNA transcripts, the TCR beta CDR3 regions were amplified. HTBI primers were employed in first-round RT-PCR, then a second-round multiplex PCR followed. TCRdb ran MiXCR on the multiplex PCR reads and lists one entry per CDR3 protein. The data contain roughly 1.1 million distinct CDR3 sequences, 35% to 40% of them singletons. Aged 18 to 65, hyperthyroidism patients had new diagnoses of under 2 months' duration. Clinicians diagnosed using symptoms, serum thyroxine, TRAb, thyroid ultrasound and orbital computed tomography. This clonotype was seen a handful of times. An end of the junction does not agree with germline; a read error may underlie this.

Sequenced material: peripheral blood or thyroid tissue (not recorded which). The sequence was obtained from an adult man with Graves' hyperthyroidism. V is TRBV5-5 and J is TRBJ1-1; D remains ambiguous. CDR3 DNA: TGTGCCAGCAGCTTGGCTGGCTTATTGAAGACTGAAGCTTTCTTT. As protein: CASSLAGLLKTEAFF.